A single sample is the source of the 11 T cell receptor beta chains below, sequenced in a study of neurological immune-mediated disorders. TCRdb passed the 5' RACE reads through MiXCR, listing each CDR3 protein once. Of around 10,000 distinct CDR3 sequences listed, roughly 21% were seen once; the top ten hold approximately 50%. The sample consisted of CD8+ T cells from blood. Receptors originate from a woman aged 55-69 years with HTLV-1-associated myelopathy (HAM/TSP).

CDR3 sequence (DNA): TGTGCCAGCAGCGTAGGGGGGCGGTCGTATACGCAGTATTTT. It codes for CASSVGGRSYTQYF. The chain has TRBV9 and TRBJ2-3; D might be TRBD1 (6 bases). V lost 0 bases and J lost 7, with 12 bases in between. Germline CDR1 and CDR2: SGDLS and YYNGEE. The CDR3 is 14 residues long.

This clonotype was recorded many times. The chain employs TRBV6-2 or TRBV6-3 and TRBJ2-7, with 8 bases that match TRBD2. Germline loops: CDR1 MNHEY, CDR2 SVGEGT. This CDR3 has 14 residues. V was clipped by 3 bases and J by 2 bases; unmatched bases: 3. The CDR3 sequence: CASSYAGGPYEQYF. CDR3 nucleotides: TGTGCCAGCAGTTATGCGGGGGGTCCCTACGAGCAGTACTTC.

This clonotype occurred a few times. CDR3 nucleotides: TGCAGTGCTAGGGGGACACGTACCTACGAGCAGTACTTC. Its translation is CSARGTRTYEQYF. The V gene is TRBV20-1, the J gene TRBJ2-7, with D tentatively TRBD1 (6 bases). The CDR3 contains 13 residues. Deletions cut 3 bases from V and 2 bases from J, with 11 bases between. Germline V gene sequence: CDR1 DFQATT, CDR2 SNEGSKA (reference sequence).

This clonotype has at least ten counts. This sequence joins TRBV27 and TRBJ2-1; 11 bases agree with TRBD1. With V trimmed by 5 bases and J by 10 bases, 4 bases remained unmatched. The germline V gene encodes CDR1 MNHEY and CDR2 SMNVEV (reference sequence). CDR3 length: 13 amino acids. In nucleotides, the CDR3 is TGTGCCAGCAGTACGGACAGGGGGCAAGAGCAGTTCTTC. Amino acids: CASSTDRGQEQFF.

V usage is TRBV4-1 and J usage is TRBJ2-2; D is perhaps TRBD2 (7 bases). CDR1 MGHRA and CDR2 YSYEKL come from the germline V gene. V lost 1 base and J 6 bases, leaving 18 bases between the germline ends. The length of the CDR3 is 17 residues. The CDR3 spells CASSQGGGGAGPGELFF. CDR3 DNA: TGCGCCAGCAGCCAAGGCGGCGGGGGCGCGGGTCCCGGGGAGCTGTTTTTT.

CDR3 loop: CASSLEWAGGKNEQYF. In nucleotides, the CDR3 is TGTGCCAGCAGCTTGGAATGGGCAGGGGGCAAGAACGAGCAGTACTTC. The gene calls are TRBV5-5 and TRBJ2-7, with 8 bases lining up with TRBD1. Germline values: CDR1 SGHKS, CDR2 YYEKEE (reference sequence). After removal of 0 bases from V and 5 bases from J, the junction contained 10 bases not matched to a gene. CDR3 size: 16 residues.

This clonotype showed up many times. The CDR3 region has the DNA TGCAGTGCTAGCCGGGGGAGGAGAGCTAACTATGGCTACACCTTC. It codes for CSASRGRRANYGYTF. The chain carries TRBV20-1 and TRBJ1-2; D may be TRBD1 (5 bases). Deletions cut 3 bases from V and 0 bases from J, with 14 bases between. CDR3 length: 15 amino acids. Per germline, CDR1 DFQATT and CDR2 SNEGSKA (reference sequence).

This clonotype was counted at least ten times. The rearrangement joins TRBV7-9 to TRBJ1-2; D is unclear. V was shortened by 5 bases and J by 7 bases, with 11 bases between the two germline ends. Germline assignment: CDR1 SEHNR and CDR2 FQNEAQ (reference sequence). This CDR3 contains 12 residues. CDR3 region: CASSHRTGGYTF. DNA for the CDR3: TGTGCCAGCAGCCATAGGACGGGTGGCTACACCTTC.

The sample holds many counts of this clonotype. V and J are TRBV29-1 and TRBJ2-1; TRBD1 aligns across 8 bases. Germline values: CDR1 SQVTM, CDR2 ANQGSEA. The CDR3 has 16 residues. The J segment lost 9 bases and the V segment lost 6 bases, leaving 19 bases of the junction unmatched. Written as DNA, the CDR3 is TGCAGCGTCCCTCACCGTGACAGGGGACTCCCGGGTGAGCAGTTCTTC. Encoded protein: CSVPHRDRGLPGEQFF.

The table lists this clonotype with many counts. The gene calls are TRBV5-1 and TRBJ2-5; the match to TRBD1 covers 11 bases. The length of the CDR3 is 14 residues. Germline CDR1 SGHRS, CDR2 YFSETQ. J gave up 4 bases and V 5 bases, and 4 bases lay outside the gene matches. CDR3 amino acids: CASSSGTGGETQYF. CDR3 DNA: TGCGCCAGCAGTTCCGGGACAGGGGGAGAGACCCAGTACTTC.

This clonotype is termed medium-sized. This chain joins TRBV2 and TRBJ1-1; a possible D gene is TRBD1 (5 bases). V lost 5 bases and J lost 5, with 15 bases in between. Germline V gives CDR1 SNHLY, CDR2 FYNNEI. There are 14 residues in the CDR3. The CDR3 DNA reads as TGTGCCAGCAGTCACGACAGCTATGGGACTGAAGCTTTCTTT. It codes for CASSHDSYGTEAFF.